The 23 T cell receptor beta chains below all came from one sample that was sequenced in a study of regulatory T cells in long-lasting Graves disease. iRepertoire HTBI primers and Arm-PCR of CDR3 regions built TCR beta libraries. In TCRdb, the multiplex PCR reads were re-called with MiXCR into one record per CDR3 protein. The repertoire has a few hundred thousand distinct CDR3 sequences, 10% to 15% of them found once; the top ten carry 18%. As for time point: newly diagnosed GD, antithyroid drugs for less than 3 months. Construction of the TCR library relied on RNA isolated from PBMCs. The data also belong to a second study, concerning T cells in Graves' hyperthyroidism and ophthalmopathy.

This specimen consisted of peripheral blood mononuclear cells (PBMCs), obtained at new diagnosis, from a patient treated with antithyroid drugs. Receptor source: a woman aged 18-29 years with Graves disease.

This clonotype was counted many times. The chain is built from TRBV27 and TRBJ1-6, with D uncertain. The CDR3 extends over 13 amino acids. Germline values: CDR1 MNHEY, CDR2 SMNVEV (reference sequence). Trimming took off 2 bases at V and 7 bases at J, with 6 bases between the two ends. The CDR3 sequence is CASSLAQNSPLHF. CDR3 in DNA: TGTGCCAGCAGTTTAGCTCAGAATTCACCCCTCCACTTT.

The gene calls are TRBV27 and TRBJ2-5; 8 nucleotides agree with TRBD1. J lost 2 bases, V lost 2 bases, and 4 bases had no gene match. This CDR3 has 15 residues. Germline lookup yields CDR1 MNHEY and CDR2 SMNVEV (reference sequence). The CDR3 DNA sequence: TGTGCCAGCAGTTTAAGGGACAGGAGGCAAGAGACCCAGTACTTC. Translation: CASSLRDRRQETQYF.

This chain joins TRBV18 and TRBJ2-2; D unresolved. The CDR3 totals 14 residues. Germline CDR1 KGHSH, CDR2 LQKENI. With 1 base removed from V and 3 bases from J, the gap between germline ends came to 6 bases. In nucleotides, the CDR3 is TGTGCCAGCTCACCACAGGCGGACACCGGGGAGCTGTTTTTT. Encoded protein: CASSPQADTGELFF.

This clonotype was found a few times. The gene calls are TRBV6-1 and TRBJ2-1; the D is unclear. In germline, CDR1 is MNHNS, CDR2 SASEGT. This CDR3 is built from 16 residues. Trimming removed 7 bases from V and 1 base from J, with 17 bases in between. The CDR3 spells CASNPGRYGSYNEQFF. Here the CDR3 DNA reads TGTGCCAGCAACCCGGGCCGCTATGGGTCCTACAATGAGCAGTTCTTC.

This clonotype occurred many times. The gene calls are TRBV12-3 or TRBV12-4 and TRBJ1-5; 9 bases align to TRBD1. V gave up 6 bases and J gave up 6 bases; unmatched junction bases: 6. The CDR3 contains 14 residues. Written as DNA, the CDR3 is TGTGCCAGCAGCCCCGGGACAGGGAGTCAGCCCCAGCATTTT. Its protein product is CASSPGTGSQPQHF.

This clonotype was observed many times. The chain carries TRBV7-9 and TRBJ2-1; D uncertain. Trimming took off 2 bases at V and 6 bases at J, with 8 bases between the two ends. CDR1 and CDR2 from the germline V gene are SEHNR and FQNEAQ (reference sequence). The CDR3 covers 13 residues. In DNA, the CDR3 is TGTGCCAGCAGCTTACCCGCTACCAATGAGCAGTTCTTC. Protein sequence: CASSLPATNEQFF.

This clonotype was found many times. The J gene is TRBJ1-2, the V gene TRBV2; weak D call: TRBD1 (6 bases). V was clipped by 7 bases and J by 0 bases, with 12 bases between them. The CDR3 contains 14 residues. Germline V gene sequence: CDR1 SNHLY, CDR2 FYNNEI. The DNA of the CDR3 is TGTGCCAGCATGCGGACAGAAGCTAACTATGGCTACACCTTC. It specifies CASMRTEANYGYTF.

With respect to this clonotype: Just one base apart from a much larger clone, this may be a read error. The chain recombines TRBV24-1 with TRBJ2-7, with TRBD1 matching 10 bases. The CDR3 contains 18 residues. J gave up 5 bases and V 3 bases, and 15 bases lay outside the gene matches. Germline V gene lookup returns CDR1 KGHDR and CDR2 SFDVKD. The CDR3 reads CATSDIPGGTGAYNEQYF. CDR3 sequence (DNA): TGTGCCACCAGTGATATACCCGGCGGGACAGGGGCTTACAACGAGCAGTACTTC.

Remarks on this clonotype: A clone one base away is much larger, so this may be a read error. J is TRBJ2-7 and V is TRBV6-6, with 10 bases lining up with TRBD1. With V trimmed by 0 bases and J by 1 base, 6 bases remained unmatched. Germline V CDR1 and CDR2: MNHNY, SVGAGI (reference sequence). This CDR3 region has 17 residues. DNA for the CDR3: TGTGCCAGCAGTTACTCGTCGGGGACAGGGGTATCCTACGAGCAGTACGTC. Translated: CASSYSSGTGVSYEQYV.

This clonotype was seen many times. The chain carries TRBV11-2 and TRBJ1-2; tentative D call: TRBD1 (5 bases). The CDR3 contains 15 residues. Germline CDR1 reads SGHAT; CDR2 reads FQNNGV. Between the trimmed V and J ends, which lost 5 bases and 2 bases, there was a span of 15 bases. CDR3 sequence (DNA): TGTGCCAGCAGCAACGCCGGGACCAGCAACTATGGCTACACCTTC. Its translation is CASSNAGTSNYGYTF. The full variable domain, its missing parts supplied by reference TRBV11-2 and TRBJ1-2, is EAGVAQSPRYKIIEKRQSVAFWCNPISGHATLYWYQQILGQGPKLLIQFQNNGVVDDSQLPKDRFSAERLKGVDSTLKIQPAKLEDSAVYLCASSNAGTSNYGYTFGSGTRLTVV.

The gene calls are TRBV4-1 and TRBJ2-1; the match to TRBD2 covers 10 bases. CDR3 length equals 17 residues. The ends lost 4 bases at V and 0 bases at J; junction bases unmatched: 6. The germline CDR1 and CDR2 sequences are MGHRA and YSYEKL. CDR3 sequence (DNA): TGCGCCAGCAGCCTAGCGGGGGGTTCTAGCTCCTACAATGAGCAGTTCTTC. This sequence encodes CASSLAGGSSSYNEQFF.

The table lists this clonotype with many counts. The CDR3 DNA follows: TGTGCCAGCAGCCCGATTGGTAGATTCGTGACAGATACGCAGTATTTT. This sequence encodes CASSPIGRFVTDTQYF. This sequence joins TRBV6-2 or TRBV6-3 and TRBJ2-3; unclear D gene. The CDR3 totals 16 residues. V was pared by 6 bases and J by 3 bases, with 19 bases between. The germline V gene encodes CDR1 MNHEY and CDR2 SVGEGT.

This clonotype has a count of ten or more. V gene TRBV7-2 combines with J gene TRBJ2-1; 8 nucleotides match TRBD1. The length of the CDR3 is 15 residues. J was trimmed by 3 bases and V by 5 bases; bases with no gene match: 6. Germline V CDR1 and CDR2: SGHTA, FQGNSA. The CDR3 protein is CASSAGQGHYNEQFF. CDR3 DNA: TGTGCCAGCAGCGCTGGACAGGGACACTACAATGAGCAGTTCTTC.

In regard to this clonotype: This may stem from a read error, because a much larger clone lies one nucleotide away. The J gene is TRBJ1-1, the V gene TRBV27; D is uncertain. Germline assignment: CDR1 MNHEY and CDR2 SMNVEV (reference sequence). The CDR3 totals 15 residues. The CDR3 nucleotides are TGTGCCAGCGGCCGCCTTTCTTGGGAGAACACTGACGCTTTCTTT. Its translation: CASGRLSWENTDAFF.

This clonotype was counted ten times or more. This chain connects TRBV7-9 to TRBJ1-1; possibly TRBD1 for D (6 bases). Trimming removed 5 bases at V and 3 bases at J, with 10 bases between. There are 13 residues in the CDR3. Germline assignment: CDR1 SEHNR and CDR2 FQNEAQ (reference sequence). The CDR3 DNA is TGTGCCAGCAGCAACAGGGTCCACACTGAAGCTTTCTTT. Translation: CASSNRVHTEAFF.

This clonotype was counted between two and nine times. The V call is TRBV20-1, the J call TRBJ1-1, with D hard to call. CDR1 and CDR2 (germline): DFQATT, SNEGSKA (reference sequence). The CDR3 extends over 13 amino acids. CDR3 bases: TGCAGCTTGTGGAGGGCGATCGACACTGAAGCTTTCTTT. It translates to CSLWRAIDTEAFF.

This clonotype has a count of ten or more. The chain combines TRBV27 with TRBJ2-7, with D tentatively TRBD1 (5 bases). The germline V and J ends were trimmed by 6 bases and 2 bases, with 17 bases remaining between them. The CDR3 is made up of 15 amino acids. The germline V gene encodes CDR1 MNHEY and CDR2 SMNVEV (reference sequence). CDR3 sequence (DNA): TGTGCCAGCAGCAGCATACCTCCAGGGACCTACGAGCAGTACTTC. Translating gives CASSSIPPGTYEQYF.

This clonotype was picked up many times. V is TRBV6-2 or TRBV6-3 and J is TRBJ1-2, with a weak D call TRBD1 (5 bases). Trimming cost V 7 bases and J 4 bases, with 16 bases left between them. CDR1 and CDR2 from the germline V gene are MNHEY and SVGEGT. The CDR3 totals 14 residues. The CDR3 nucleotides read TGTGCCAGCATGACTGACGACAGTCCCTATGGCTACACCTTC. Translated: CASMTDDSPYGYTF.

Ten or more counts support this clonotype. The V gene is TRBV12-3 or TRBV12-4, the J gene TRBJ1-6; D unresolved. CDR3 length: 13 residues. Trimming left V 3 bases short and J 14 bases short, with 14 bases between. The CDR3 DNA sequence: TGTGCCAGCAGTTTCACTCCCTGGCGGGCCCTCCACTTT. Its protein product is CASSFTPWRALHF.

Comments on this clonotype: A much larger clone differs by one base, so this may be a read error. The chain recombines TRBV7-2 with TRBJ1-2; D perhaps matches TRBD1 (5 bases). The CDR3 totals 15 residues. V lost 2 bases and J 5 bases, leaving 15 bases between the germline ends. The germline V gene encodes CDR1 SGHTA and CDR2 FQGNSA. CDR3 in amino acids: CASSLQVTGPYGYTF. As DNA, the CDR3 is TGTGCCAGCAGCTTACAGGTAACGGGACCGTATGGCTACACCTTC.

This clonotype was seen repeatedly, ten times or more. V usage is TRBV2 and J usage is TRBJ2-1; the match to TRBD1 covers 8 bases. Germline-derived CDR1 and CDR2 are SNHLY and FYNNEI. This CDR3 contains 15 residues. V dropped 3 bases and J dropped 5; count of bases not matched to a gene: 6. The CDR3: CASSEKWTGNNEQFF. The CDR3 DNA reads as TGTGCCAGCAGTGAGAAGTGGACAGGGAACAATGAGCAGTTCTTC.

This clonotype has just a few counts. The CDR3 bases are TGTGCCAGTAGTACCACCGCGGACAGGGGGCGATCGGTGTATAGCAATCAGCCCCAGCATTTT. Amino acids: CASSTTADRGRSVYSNQPQHF. The chain links TRBV19 to TRBJ1-5; 11 bases line up with TRBD1. The CDR3 length is 21 residues. Unmatched junction bases numbered 17, after V lost 4 bases and J lost 0 bases. In germline, CDR1 is LNHDA, CDR2 SQIVND (reference sequence).

There are many counts of this clonotype. This chain links TRBV12-3 or TRBV12-4 with TRBJ1-4; a possible D gene is TRBD1 (5 bases). The CDR3 length is 15 residues. V lost 2 bases and J 2 bases, leaving 9 bases between the germline ends. The DNA for the CDR3 is TGTGCCAGCAGTTTATGGCCAGGGACTAATGAAAAACTGTTTTTT. Residues: CASSLWPGTNEKLFF.